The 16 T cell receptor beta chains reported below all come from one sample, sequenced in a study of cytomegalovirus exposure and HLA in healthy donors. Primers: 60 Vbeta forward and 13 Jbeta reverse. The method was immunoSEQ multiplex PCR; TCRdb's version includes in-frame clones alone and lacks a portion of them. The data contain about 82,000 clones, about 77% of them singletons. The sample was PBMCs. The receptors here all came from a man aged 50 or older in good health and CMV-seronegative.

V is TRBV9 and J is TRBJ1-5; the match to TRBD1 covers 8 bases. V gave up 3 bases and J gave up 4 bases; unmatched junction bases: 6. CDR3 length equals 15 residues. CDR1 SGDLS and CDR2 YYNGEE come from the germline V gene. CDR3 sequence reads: CASSAGGHTNQPQHF. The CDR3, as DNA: TGTGCCAGCAGCGCAGGGGGCCATACTAATCAGCCCCAGCATTTT.

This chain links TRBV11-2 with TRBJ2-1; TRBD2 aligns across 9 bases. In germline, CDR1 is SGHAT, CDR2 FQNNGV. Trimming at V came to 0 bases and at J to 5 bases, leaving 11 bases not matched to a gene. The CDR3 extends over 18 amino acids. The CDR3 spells CASSLDRLAGGSNNEQFF. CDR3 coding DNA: TGTGCCAGCAGCTTAGATCGGCTCGCGGGGGGGTCTAACAATGAGCAGTTCTTC.

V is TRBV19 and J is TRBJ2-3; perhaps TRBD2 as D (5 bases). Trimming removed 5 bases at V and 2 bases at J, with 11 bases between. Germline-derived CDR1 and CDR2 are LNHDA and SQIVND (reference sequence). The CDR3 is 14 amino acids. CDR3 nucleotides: TGTGCCAGTAGTGTTCGGGGATACACAGATACGCAGTATTTT. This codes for CASSVRGYTDTQYF.

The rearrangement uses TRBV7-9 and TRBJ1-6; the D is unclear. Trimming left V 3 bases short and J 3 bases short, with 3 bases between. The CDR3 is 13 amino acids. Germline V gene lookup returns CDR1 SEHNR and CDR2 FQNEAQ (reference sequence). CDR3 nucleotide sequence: TGTGCCAGCAGCTTCAGCTATAATTCACCCCTCCACTTT. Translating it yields CASSFSYNSPLHF.

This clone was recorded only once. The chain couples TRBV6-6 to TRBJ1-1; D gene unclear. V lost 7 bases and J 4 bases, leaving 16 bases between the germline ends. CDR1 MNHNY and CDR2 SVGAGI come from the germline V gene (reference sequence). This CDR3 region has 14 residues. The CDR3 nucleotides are TGTGCCAGCACCCCGAGGCCGGTGGCCACTGAAGCTTTCTTT. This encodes CASTPRPVATEAFF.

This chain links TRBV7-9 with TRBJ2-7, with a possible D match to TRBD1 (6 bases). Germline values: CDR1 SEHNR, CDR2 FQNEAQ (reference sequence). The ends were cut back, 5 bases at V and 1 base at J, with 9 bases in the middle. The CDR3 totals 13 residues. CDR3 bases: TGTGCCAGCAGCCTCAGGGGATCCTACGAGCAGTACTTC. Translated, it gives CASSLRGSYEQYF.

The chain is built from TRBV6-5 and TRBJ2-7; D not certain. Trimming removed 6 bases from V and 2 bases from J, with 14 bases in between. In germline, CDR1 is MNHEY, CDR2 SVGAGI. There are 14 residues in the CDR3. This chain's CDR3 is CASSPQAGPYEQYF. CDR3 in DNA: TGTGCCAGCAGCCCTCAAGCTGGGCCCTACGAGCAGTACTTC.

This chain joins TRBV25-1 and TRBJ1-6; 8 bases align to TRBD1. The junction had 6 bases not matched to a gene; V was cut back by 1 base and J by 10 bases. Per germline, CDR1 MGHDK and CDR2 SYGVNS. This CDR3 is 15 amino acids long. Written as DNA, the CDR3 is TGTGCCAGCAGTGAATCGACAGGGGATAGCTCACCCCTCCACTTT. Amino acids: CASSESTGDSSPLHF.

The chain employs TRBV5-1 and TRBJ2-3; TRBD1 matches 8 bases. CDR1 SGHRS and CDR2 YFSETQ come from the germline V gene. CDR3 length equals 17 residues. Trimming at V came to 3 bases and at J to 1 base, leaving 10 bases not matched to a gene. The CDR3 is CASSSPAGGFRTDTQYF. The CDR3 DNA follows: TGCGCCAGCAGCTCCCCCGCAGGGGGCTTTCGCACAGATACGCAGTATTTT.

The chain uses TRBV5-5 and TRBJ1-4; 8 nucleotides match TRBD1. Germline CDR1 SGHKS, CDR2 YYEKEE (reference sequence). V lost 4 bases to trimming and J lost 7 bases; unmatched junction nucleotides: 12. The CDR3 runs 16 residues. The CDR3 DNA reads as TGTGCCAGCAGCCTCCCAGGGGGCGAGGCAATTGAAAAACTGTTTTTT. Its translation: CASSLPGGEAIEKLFF. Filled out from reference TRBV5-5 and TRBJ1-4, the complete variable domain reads DAGVTQSPTHLIKTRGQQVTLRCSPISGHKSVSWYQQVLGQGPQFIFQYYEKEERGRGNFPDRFSARQFPNYSSELNVNALLLGDSALYLCASSLPGGEAIEKLFFGSGTQLSVL.

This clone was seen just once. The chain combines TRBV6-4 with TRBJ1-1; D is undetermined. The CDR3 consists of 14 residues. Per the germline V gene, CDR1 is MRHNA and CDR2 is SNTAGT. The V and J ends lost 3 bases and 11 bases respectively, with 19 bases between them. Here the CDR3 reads CASSEPSEGGRAFF. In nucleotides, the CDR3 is TGTGCCAGCAGTGAGCCCTCCGAGGGCGGTAGGGCTTTCTTT.

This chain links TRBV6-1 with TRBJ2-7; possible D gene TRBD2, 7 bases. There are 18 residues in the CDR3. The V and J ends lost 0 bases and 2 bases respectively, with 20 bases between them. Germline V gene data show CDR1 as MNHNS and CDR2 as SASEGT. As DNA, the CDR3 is TGTGCCAGCAGTGAAGCGGGGGGGCGAGCGGGGTTCACCTACGAGCAGTACTTC. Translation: CASSEAGGRAGFTYEQYF.

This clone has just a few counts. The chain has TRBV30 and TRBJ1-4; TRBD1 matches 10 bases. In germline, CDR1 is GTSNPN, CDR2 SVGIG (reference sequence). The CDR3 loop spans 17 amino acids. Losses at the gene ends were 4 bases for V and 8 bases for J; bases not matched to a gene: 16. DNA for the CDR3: TGTGCCTGGACGGACAGGGGGGGGTCTACGGTACGGGAAAAACTGTTTTTT. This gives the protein CAWTDRGGSTVREKLFF.

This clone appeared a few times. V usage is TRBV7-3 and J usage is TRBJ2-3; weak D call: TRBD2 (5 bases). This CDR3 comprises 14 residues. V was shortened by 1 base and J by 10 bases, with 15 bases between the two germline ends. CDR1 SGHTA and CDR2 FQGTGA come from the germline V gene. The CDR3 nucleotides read TGTGCCAGCAGCTTAAGTGGCTCTCGGGATGCGCAGTATTTT. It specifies CASSLSGSRDAQYF.

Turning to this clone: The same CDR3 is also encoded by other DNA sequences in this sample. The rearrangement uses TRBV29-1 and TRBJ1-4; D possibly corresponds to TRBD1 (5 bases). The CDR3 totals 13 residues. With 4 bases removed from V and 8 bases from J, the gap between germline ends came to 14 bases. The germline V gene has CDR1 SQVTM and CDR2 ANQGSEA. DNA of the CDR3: TGCAGCGTTGCACCCTCGGGGGGAGAAAAACTGTTTTTT. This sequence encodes CSVAPSGGEKLFF.

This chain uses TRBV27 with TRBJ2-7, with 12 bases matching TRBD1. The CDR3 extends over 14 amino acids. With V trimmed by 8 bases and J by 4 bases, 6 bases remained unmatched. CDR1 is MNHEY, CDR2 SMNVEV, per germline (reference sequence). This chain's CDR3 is CASARDRGPYEQYF. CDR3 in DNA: TGTGCCAGCGCCCGGGACAGGGGGCCTTACGAGCAGTACTTC.